The present entry profiles one T cell receptor beta chain with its context. The clone's antigen remains unknown. Given the absence of the conserved phenylalanine or tryptophan at the CDR3 end, a read error is likely. This entry is derived from a study of cytomegalovirus exposure and HLA in healthy donors (dated by TCRdb to about 2017). The study in broad terms: An earlier analysis of some 600 of the donors reported about 260 Gb of sequence data and around 110 million unique TCR beta sequences obtained from 180 million or so T cells. Donor age, sex, ethnicity and CMV serostatus were compiled together with the repertoire data. Class I and class II HLA loci were covered by the typing at four-digit resolution. The number of donors typed differed by locus, with about 629-640 for A, B, C, DRB1 and DQB1, around 520 for DQA1, 600 to 610 for DPA1, and approximately 470 for DPB1. Roughly 300 gigabases of sequencing data and 75 million to 85 million unique TCR sequences made up an early release that covered approximately 620 HLA-typed donors. Every discovery cohort repertoire had been produced on one sequencing platform. Rather than using new phenotypic data, the later analysis identified candidate immune exposures from TCR beta sequences and from how often those sequences occurred across donors. The study was designed to test whether signatures of past pathogen exposure could be identified by cataloging public T cell receptors. Genome-wide SNP genotypes for about three fifths of the roughly 670 donors were used in a later genetic analysis, which treated that subset as a discovery cohort. An earlier analysis of fewer than 750 of the donors used high-throughput TCR beta sequencing to judge whether each TCR beta V gene segment behaved as functional or pseudogenic. The study profiled the T cell repertoires of under 700 subjects by immunosequencing and related them to cytomegalovirus serostatus. In addition to the first cohort of 650 to 750 subjects, a separate validation cohort of about 120 different subjects was used. Among the roughly 380 genotyped donors, about 85% belonged to the genetic ancestry cluster associated with self-reported Caucasian donors. A later analysis re-analyzed previously published TCR beta repertoires from about 600 donors and added high-resolution HLA genotyping to study TCR occurrence patterns. Four to six DR-DQ haplotypes were handled as single units for association and clustering, since linkage in the cohort was strong. On average, roughly 240,000 unique TCR beta nucleotide sequences were sequenced per donor among 398 genotyped donors of the cohort, with 15% to 20% of those sequences being non-productive. To predict cytomegalovirus infection status, the study brought together high-throughput TCR immunosequencing, statistical association of individual TCRs with disease status, and machine learning.

Broad study findings and their caveats: Some IMGT-functional V segments, including TRBV6-2 and TRBV6-3, could not be distinguished by the 87-base-pair reads and were therefore excluded. In a later analysis, some 17,000 TCR beta sequences were associated with specific HLA alleles at a false discovery rate of 0.05. In an earlier analysis of 500 to 650 of the donors, most TCR beta V segments appeared in productive rearrangements about 87% or about 30% of the time, broadly matching IMGT annotations. In a later analysis, HLA-associated TCR beta chains were found to be more clonally expanded and to have lower generation probabilities than equally common non-associated chains. A later genetic analysis associated a missense DCLRE1C variant with V-gene and J-gene trimming of TCR beta chains, and an independent cohort replicated the association. Only TCR beta chains were sequenced in this cohort, and the absence of alpha or paired-chain data limited detectable features. Immune exposure information for the cohort was limited to CMV serostatus. In vitro tests confirmed that a few of the cytomegalovirus-associated TCR beta chains recognize cytomegalovirus antigens. Linkage disequilibrium might explain the correlated functional status among segregating V segments, but an unknown experimental factor could not be excluded. The sequencing pipeline was judged likely to have produced a cluster of highly shared sequence variants as a technical artifact. While some public TCRs were present in many individuals, most TCR sequences turned up only very rarely across donors. The presence/absence analyses assumed that sequencing depth was roughly uniform across donors, and that assumption may not be true. The authors suggested that the approach could potentially be extended to other disease states and immunological phenotypes. Most CMV-associated TCR beta chains appeared to be HLA-restricted in a later analysis, and the HLA associations seemed to be driven largely by CMV exposure. Approximately 16 rarely observed V segments, including chromosome 9 orphons, were excluded from the earlier analysis of about 610 of the donors because counts were too low. The study listed 164 TCR beta chains as associated with cytomegalovirus. Compared with the roughly 700-donor mean, donors in an Asian-associated ancestry cluster had fewer N-insertions in productive TCRs, according to a later genetic analysis. HLA typing was unavailable for some donors at each locus, so association tests used only the typed subset. In a later analysis, the rate of TCR association differed among HLA loci, with DRB1 alleles having the most associated TCRs and HLA-C alleles having the fewest. According to a later analysis, parvovirus B19, influenza, CMV and Epstein-Barr virus appeared linked to several top co-occurrence clusters. A further reported finding was that TCR beta sequences accurately predicted the HLA-A and HLA-B alleles for most subjects in the first cohort. The classifier was reported to diagnose cytomegalovirus status with high specificity and sensitivity in both the original cohort and the validation cohort. Strong co-occurrence of HLA alleles, especially DR and DQ, made assigning TCR associations to individual alleles difficult.

Preparation of the library involved the immunoSEQ multiplex PCR assay. For the multiplex PCR, a mixture combining 60 forward primers for TCR Vbeta segments and 13 reverse primers for TCR Jbeta segments was used. The CDR3 region of rearranged TCR beta genes was amplified from genomic DNA by a multiplex PCR assay. On the Illumina HiSeq System, the amplified TCR beta libraries were sequenced as 87-base-pair reads. The authors' analysis ran thus. A later analysis tallied around 80 million unique TCR beta chains across the 640 or so repertoires, and approximately 12 million of those chains were shared by two or more donors. To remove PCR and sequencing errors, raw reads were error-corrected and collapsed into unique sequences using a nearest-neighbor algorithm that merged closely related sequences. V, D and J gene segments were assigned by aligning CDR3 sequences to IMGT reference sequences. Each retained sequence needed at least a six-nucleotide match to both a V gene segment and a J gene segment. A rearrangement counted as productive if the CDR3 had no stop codons and remained in frame with V and J, and every other rearrangement counted as non-productive. CDR3 was defined by IMGT convention, running from the second conserved V-encoded cysteine to the conserved J-encoded phenylalanine. The earlier analysis of fewer than 750 of the donors excluded sequences that lacked an unambiguous match to a single V gene segment. In an earlier analysis of approximately 590 of the donors, a V segment was called functional when productive rearrangements were above 56.7%, and segregating when the standard deviation between donors exceeded 5%. A statistical classification framework was built to diagnose cytomegalovirus status from the catalog of TCR beta chain sequences. V and J gene assignment, in a later analysis, came from comparing TCR nucleotide sequences with IMGT/GENE-DB human TR gene sequences. The TCRdist pipeline was used in a later analysis to assign CDR3 sequences and most-parsimonious VDJ recombination scenarios. In a later analysis, each TCR beta chain was defined by its CDR3 amino acid sequence together with its V-gene family, and reads lacking a unique V-gene family were excluded. In a later analysis, 550 to 650 highly shared, low-generation-probability nucleotide sequences were removed to address suspected cross-contamination and a sequencing artifact. In a later analysis, a clonal expansion index was calculated for each public chain from normalized within-repertoire ranks of inferred template counts. In a later analysis, generation probabilities were computed using a VDJ recombination model fitted to out-of-frame rearrangements, and the results were checked against IGoR. A later analysis scored TCR-TCR, TCR-HLA and TCR-CMV co-occurrence with hypergeometric tests, applying a repertoire-size bias correction to TCR pairs. A later analysis estimated false discovery rates by permuting HLA or CMV assignments 20 times. In a later analysis, co-occurring TCRs were grouped with DBSCAN, and TCRdist sequence similarity was added when clustering was performed within HLA-allele-positive subsets. For co-occurrence clustering, repertoires with fewer than 30,000 or more than 120,000 public chains were excluded, along with five repertoires with anomalous nucleotide sharing. TCRdb holds this immuneACCESS table with in-frame rearrangements only. Some clones are missing; in checked studies, unresolved V genes explain under half, and the rest has no known cause. Clonal size and the V and J genes are those of that table, whereas D and trimming came from the DNA. The sample data list around 170,000 clones, and under 80% of these were observed just once. The ten largest account for about 2.5% of the sample.

Reading the germline V gene gives CDR1 SGHVS and CDR2 FNYEAQ. Clipping removes 8 bases from V and 6 bases from J, with 9 as the unmatched junction base count. Including both end residues, the CDR3 is 13 amino acids long. Kept here is only the CDR3 DNA, which spans 39 bases and is read in frame from base 1. The cohort comprised 550 to 700 healthy bone marrow donors. Cohort members were all nominally healthy when sampled, although unrecorded immune exposures were likely present. The donor was CMV seropositive and belonged to the group of 270 or so seropositive cohort members. A peripheral blood sample was collected from each donor, and TCR beta sequencing was performed on peripheral blood mononuclear cells. Genomic DNA extraction from the blood cell samples was performed with the Qiagen DNeasy Blood Extraction Kit.

The chain was built from TRBV7-6 and TRBJ1-1; the central 7 bases match TRBD1. Material: PBMCs. The sequence was collected from a woman in her 30s in good health and CMV-seropositive. The DNA sequence is as follows: TGTGCCAGCTCCCCCGACCAGGGGGCTGAAGCTTTCCTT. This encodes CASSPDQGAEAFL.